These 19 T cell receptor beta chains originate from one sample sequenced in a study of regulatory T cells in long-lasting Graves disease. Sample time point: newly diagnosed GD, antithyroid drugs for less than 3 months. TCR sequences were obtained from RNA taken from PBMCs. The authors built TCR beta libraries using iRepertoire HTBI primers and Arm-PCR of CDR3 regions. Via MiXCR, TCRdb re-called the multiplex PCR reads, giving one row per CDR3 protein. The data contain 400,000 to 550,000 distinct CDR3 sequences, more than 12% of them seen just once; the ten biggest clones take up approximately 15%. The same data also contributed to another study, on T cells in Graves' hyperthyroidism and ophthalmopathy.

Sequenced here: peripheral blood mononuclear cells (PBMCs), sampled at new diagnosis, from a patient treated with antithyroid drugs. The source of these receptors is a woman aged 25 to 45 with Graves disease.

Comment on this clonotype: This may be a read error: a much more frequent sequence differs by one nucleotide. V gene TRBV11-2 combines with J gene TRBJ1-2; no firm D call. V dropped 3 bases and J dropped 4 bases, with 9 bases sitting between them. The CDR3 extends over 13 amino acids. The germline V gene has CDR1 SGHAT and CDR2 FQNNGV. CDR3 nucleotide sequence: TGTGCCAGCAGCTTCTCAGATTCCTATGGCTACACCTTC. Its protein product is CASSFSDSYGYTF.

Ten or more counts support this clonotype. J is TRBJ2-7 and V is TRBV7-2; 8 positions agree with TRBD1. This CDR3 is 12 amino acids long. V lost 5 bases to trimming and J lost 5 bases; unmatched junction nucleotides: 2. CDR1 and CDR2 from the germline V gene are SGHTA and FQGNSA. The CDR3 loop reads CASSPTGDEQYF. The CDR3 DNA is TGTGCCAGCAGCCCGACAGGGGACGAGCAGTACTTC. Using reference TRBV7-2 and TRBJ2-7 for the parts outside the CDR3, the full variable domain is GAGVSQSPSNKVTEKGKDVELRCDPISGHTALYWYRQSLGQGLEFLIYFQGNSAPDKSGLPSDRFSAERTGGSVSTLTIQRTQQEDSAVYLCASSPTGDEQYFGPGTRLTVT.

This clonotype occurred a few times. One end of the junction varies from germline; a read error may be responsible. The chain joins TRBV29-1 to TRBJ2-7; D is unclear. The germline gives CDR1 SQVTM, CDR2 ANQGSEA. The CDR3 runs 12 residues. The CDR3 here is CSVELVSYEQHF. DNA for the CDR3: TGCAGCGTAGAGCTAGTATCCTACGAGCAGCACTTC.

This clonotype came up a few times. The chain's CDR3 is CAMSTVWDYEQYF. The CDR3 nucleotides are TGTGCCATGTCGACGGTATGGGACTACGAGCAGTACTTC. The V and J genes are TRBV6-1 and TRBJ2-7, with no clear D. CDR3 length: 13 residues. V was clipped by 10 bases and J by 3 bases, with 16 bases between them. The germline CDR1 and CDR2 sequences are MNHNS and SASEGT.

The V and J genes are TRBV15 and TRBJ2-3, with TRBD2 matching 13 bases. Germline V gene lookup returns CDR1 LNHNV and CDR2 YYDKDF (reference sequence). V dropped 5 bases and J dropped 4; count of bases not matched to a gene: 9. There are 17 residues in the CDR3. CDR3 sequence (DNA): TGTGCCACCAGCGGCGGACTAGCGGGGGCTGAGTCAGATACGCAGTATTTT. This encodes CATSGGLAGAESDTQYF. Full variable domain (rest looked up from reference TRBV15 and TRBJ2-3): DAMVIQNPRYQVTQFGKPVTLSCSQTLNHNVMYWYQQKSSQAPKLLFHYYDKDFNNEADTPDNFQSRRPNTSFCFLDIRSPGLGDTAMYLCATSGGLAGAESDTQYFGPGTRLTVL.

This chain joins TRBV28 and TRBJ2-7; possibly TRBD2 for D (5 bases). V lost 6 bases, J lost 0 bases, and 6 bases lay in between. The CDR3 runs 12 residues. From germline, CDR1 is MDHEN and CDR2 SYDVKM. Here the CDR3 reads CASRAGSYEQYF. CDR3 DNA: TGTGCCAGCAGGGCGGGCTCCTACGAGCAGTACTTC.

This clonotype has a count of ten or more. This rearrangement joins TRBV12-3 or TRBV12-4 to TRBJ2-1, with 8 bases aligning to TRBD1. V lost 10 bases, J lost 5 bases, and 10 bases stayed unmatched. The CDR3 totals 14 residues. This CDR3 is CAIQGTGINNEQFF. The CDR3 DNA reads as TGTGCCATCCAAGGGACAGGAATAAACAATGAGCAGTTCTTC.

The V call is TRBV7-9, the J call TRBJ2-7, with D unclear. Germline CDR1 is SEHNR and CDR2 is FQNEAQ (reference sequence). V gave up 5 bases and J gave up 3 bases, with 17 bases separating them. This CDR3 spans 15 amino acids. The CDR3 DNA follows: TGTGCCAGCAGCCCCAGAACACGTCAGGACTACGAGCAGTACTTC. Residues: CASSPRTRQDYEQYF. The entire variable domain, with the rest obtained from reference TRBV7-9 and TRBJ2-7, is as follows: DTGVSQNPRHKITKRGQNVTFRCDPISEHNRLYWYRQTLGQGPEFLTYFQNEAQLEKSRLLSDRFSAERPKGSFSTLEIQRTEQGDSAMYLCASSPRTRQDYEQYFGPGTRLTVT.

This clonotype appeared a few times. The chain couples TRBV20-1 to TRBJ2-1, with D possibly TRBD2 on 5 matching bases. The CDR3 covers 14 residues. Germline V CDR1 and CDR2: DFQATT, SNEGSKA (reference sequence). V was cut by 0 bases and J by 5 bases, with 11 bases left in between. CDR3 amino acids: CSARDATSHNEQFF. The CDR3 DNA reads TGCAGTGCTAGAGACGCTACTAGTCACAATGAGCAGTTCTTC.

This clonotype appeared a single time. The junction departs from germline at one end; a sequencing error may be responsible. The rearrangement joins TRBV12-3 or TRBV12-4 to TRBJ1-3; 9 nucleotides agree with TRBD1. CDR3 length: 11 amino acids. DNA for the CDR3: TGTGCCAGCAGCCTCAATCGACAGGGGGATTTT. This sequence encodes CASSLNRQGDF.

This clonotype was seen only a few times. The V gene is TRBV19, the J gene TRBJ2-1; D is perhaps TRBD2 (6 bases). Germline CDR1 is LNHDA and CDR2 is SQIVND (reference sequence). CDR3 length: 17 amino acids. With 2 bases removed from V and 0 bases from J, the gap between germline ends came to 14 bases. The CDR3, as DNA: TGTGCCAGTAGTATATGGGGAGGAGGGAGCTCCTACAATGAGCAGTTCTTC. Its protein product is CASSIWGGGSSYNEQFF.

The gene calls are TRBV5-1 and TRBJ1-4; 7 bases fit TRBD1. Germline-derived CDR1 and CDR2 are SGHRS and YFSETQ. This CDR3 is built from 16 residues. The junction had 9 bases not matched to a gene; V was cut back by 3 bases and J by 4 bases. The CDR3: CASSSGRQGFNEKLFF. CDR3 in DNA: TGCGCCAGCAGCTCAGGTCGACAGGGATTTAATGAAAAACTGTTTTTT.

As concerns this clonotype: Given a much more abundant clone one base away, this may be a read error. The rearrangement links TRBV7-3 to TRBJ2-3, with 8 bases lining up with TRBD2. Per the germline V gene, CDR1 is SGHTA and CDR2 is FQGTGA. CDR3 length equals 15 residues. The V gene end was trimmed by 2 bases and the J gene end by 2 bases; junction bases not matched to a gene: 3. In nucleotides, the CDR3 is TGTGCCAGCAGCTTAGACGGGAGGGCCACAGATACGCAGTATTTT. This sequence encodes CASSLDGRATDTQYF.

The rearrangement uses TRBV28 and TRBJ2-1, with D perhaps matching TRBD2 (7 bases). The J call may be mistaken, given a closer DNA end match to TRBJ2-5. CDR3 length equals 14 residues. CDR1 and CDR2 (germline): MDHEN, SYDVKM. As DNA, the CDR3 is TGTGCCAGCACCATCACAGGGAGGGAAGAGACCCAGTACTTC. Amino acid sequence: CASTITGREETQYF.

As concerns this clonotype: One base away lies a much larger clone, so this may be a sequencing read error. The rearrangement joins TRBV20-1 to TRBJ2-7, with D tentatively TRBD1 or TRBD2 (6 bases each). This CDR3 is 14 amino acids long. The V gene lost 5 bases and the J gene lost 7 bases, with 21 bases spanning the gap. In germline, CDR1 is DFQATT, CDR2 SNEGSKA (reference sequence). The chain's CDR3 is CSAPWRERGNEQYF. Written as DNA, the CDR3 is TGCAGTGCTCCCTGGCGGGAAAGGGGGAATGAGCAGTACTTC.

The J gene is TRBJ2-7, the V gene TRBV11-2; D is possibly TRBD2 (6 bases). Trimming removed 3 bases at V and 11 bases at J, with 11 bases between. The length of the CDR3 is 11 residues. Germline CDR1 is SGHAT and CDR2 is FQNNGV. Here the CDR3 reads CASSFGGDEYF. The DNA of the CDR3 is TGTGCCAGCAGCTTTGGAGGGGATGAGTACTTC.

The sample holds many counts of this clonotype. The chain has TRBV2 and TRBJ2-7; D may match TRBD1 or TRBD2 (5 bases each). The CDR3 is made up of 14 amino acids. The V gene lost 6 bases and the J gene lost 3 bases, with 15 bases spanning the gap. CDR1 and CDR2 (germline): SNHLY, FYNNEI. This chain's CDR3 is CASRGEVVVYEQYF. CDR3 DNA sequence: TGTGCCAGCAGGGGGGAAGTGGTTGTCTACGAGCAGTACTTC.

This clonotype was seen only a few times. The chain couples TRBV12-3 or TRBV12-4 to TRBJ1-6; D not certain. The CDR3 totals 13 residues. V was pared by 5 bases and J by 7 bases, with 9 bases between. CDR3 sequence (DNA): TGTGCCAGCAGTACACACGGGAATTCACCCCTCCACTTT. Amino acids: CASSTHGNSPLHF.

The chain has TRBV20-1 and TRBJ1-1; D unresolved. The germline V and J ends were trimmed by 3 bases and 4 bases, with 12 bases remaining between them. The CDR3 is 13 residues long. CDR1 and CDR2 (germline): DFQATT, SNEGSKA (reference sequence). This chain's CDR3 is CSASQRGGTEAFF. The CDR3 coding sequence is TGCAGTGCTAGCCAACGGGGAGGCACTGAAGCTTTCTTT.